This T cell receptor beta chain appears in the sequencing data of a study of shared clonotypes between healthy human individuals. Turning to the study itself: CD4 naive and memory got three plates each, CD8 naive two, CD8 memory one.

Concerning this clone itself: The sample carries other DNA sequences with the same CDR3.

The table came from immunoSEQ multiplex PCR; TCRdb's copy has only in-frame clones and leaves some out. Among 2 million to 2.5 million clones listed, 90% to 95% were seen once. V was trimmed by 3 bases and J by 4 bases, leaving 10 bases between them. CDR1 and CDR2 (germline): GTSNPN, SVGIG (reference sequence). The CDR3 is 13 residues long. What was sequenced was naive CD4+ T cells from PBMCs. Subset of the sample: CD45RA+ positively selected. This TCR came from a young man in good health. Some clones in this sample may be carry-over from other donors' samples. V usage is TRBV30 and J usage is TRBJ1-3; D not resolved. This CDR3 reads CAWSPGVGNTIYF. CDR3 bases: TGTGCCTGGAGCCCCGGGGTCGGAAACACCATATATTTT.